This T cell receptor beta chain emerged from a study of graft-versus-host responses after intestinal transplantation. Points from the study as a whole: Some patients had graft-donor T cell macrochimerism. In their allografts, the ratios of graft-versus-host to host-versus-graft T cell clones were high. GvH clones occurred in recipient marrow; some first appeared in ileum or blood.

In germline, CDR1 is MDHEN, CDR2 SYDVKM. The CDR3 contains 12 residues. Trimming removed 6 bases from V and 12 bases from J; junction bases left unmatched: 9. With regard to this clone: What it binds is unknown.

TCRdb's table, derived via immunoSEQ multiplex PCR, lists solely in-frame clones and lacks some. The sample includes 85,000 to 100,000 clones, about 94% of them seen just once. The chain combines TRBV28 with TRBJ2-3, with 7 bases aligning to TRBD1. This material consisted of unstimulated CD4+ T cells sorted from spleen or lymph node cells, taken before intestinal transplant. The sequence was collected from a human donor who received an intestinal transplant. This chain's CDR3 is CASRVVEGAQYF. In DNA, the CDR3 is TGTGCCAGCAGGGTCGTAGAGGGGGCACAGTATTTT.